Listed below are T cell receptor beta chains from one sample, sequenced in a study of blood T cell repertoires in COVID-19. Here immunoSEQ multiplex PCR was the method, and the copy in TCRdb shows in-frame clones only, minus some. The sample shows fewer than 300,000 clones, approximately 89% of them seen only once. The sequenced material came from peripheral blood. The receptors here all came from a man in his forties or fifties who had recovered from COVID-19. Both conserved end residues are part of each CDR3.

v_call cdr3_aa
TRBV9 CASSVTQGLVTGELFF
TRBV6-5 CASRTGGPLNYGYTF
TRBV5-8 CASSVRDRGFGNTIYF
TRBV15 CATRLRQGYNQPQHF
TRBV9 CASSAGQVYQGNTIYF
TRBV7-9 CASSLAQGQETQYF
TRBV13 CASSSPMEPSEWNEQFF
TRBV19 CASTPDRSYNSPLHF
TRBV4-2 CASSLNRGEGYGYTF
TRBV5-1 CASSLDAGINTDTQYF
TRBV12-5 CASGTGTGRQETQYF
TRBV7-9 CASSPRQGSSGELFF
TRBV3-1/TRBV3-2 CASSQLSYEQYF
TRBV5-6 CASSLAIGANSNQPQHF
TRBV7-2 CASSLQGQNTEAFF
TRBV25-1 CASSEARSNSPLHF
TRBV7-9 CASSSRDREEQNTGELFF
TRBV25-1 CASSPGTSGSYEQYF
TRBV3-1/TRBV3-2 CASSDSSTFNEQFF
TRBV29-1 CSVTAGVSTYEQYF
TRBV6-5 CASSPLAGEIYEQYF
TRBV6-5 CASSSLETQYF
TRBV11-3 CASSLGGSGSYGGQFF
TRBV12-2 CASRLSMALGLAVYEQYF
TRBV5-6 CASSFLQGSRGRAFF
TRBV5-1 CASSQTDTQYF
TRBV7-9 CASSLGLAGVYNEQFF
TRBV5-1 CASSLGEEVSYEQYF
TRBV3-1/TRBV3-2 CASSQGQGHNSPLHF